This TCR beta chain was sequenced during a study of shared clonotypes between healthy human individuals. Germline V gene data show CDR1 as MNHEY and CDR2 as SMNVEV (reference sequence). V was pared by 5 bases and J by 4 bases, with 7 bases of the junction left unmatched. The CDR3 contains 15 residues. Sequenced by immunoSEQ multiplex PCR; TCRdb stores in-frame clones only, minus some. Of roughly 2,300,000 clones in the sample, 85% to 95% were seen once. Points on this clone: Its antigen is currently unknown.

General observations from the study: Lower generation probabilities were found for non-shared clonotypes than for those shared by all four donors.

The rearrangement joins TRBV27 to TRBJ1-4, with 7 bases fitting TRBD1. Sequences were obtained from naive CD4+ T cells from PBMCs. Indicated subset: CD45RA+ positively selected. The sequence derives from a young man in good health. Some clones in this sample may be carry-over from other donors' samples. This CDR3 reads CASSTTGDHNEKLFF. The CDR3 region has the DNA TGTGCCAGCAGTACTACAGGGGACCATAATGAAAAACTGTTTTTT. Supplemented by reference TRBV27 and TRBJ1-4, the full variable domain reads EAQVTQNPRYLITVTGKKLTVTCSQNMNHEYMSWYRQDPGLGLRQIYYSMNVEVTDKGDVPEGYKVSRKEKRNFPLILESPSPNQTSLYFCASSTTGDHNEKLFFGSGTQLSVL.